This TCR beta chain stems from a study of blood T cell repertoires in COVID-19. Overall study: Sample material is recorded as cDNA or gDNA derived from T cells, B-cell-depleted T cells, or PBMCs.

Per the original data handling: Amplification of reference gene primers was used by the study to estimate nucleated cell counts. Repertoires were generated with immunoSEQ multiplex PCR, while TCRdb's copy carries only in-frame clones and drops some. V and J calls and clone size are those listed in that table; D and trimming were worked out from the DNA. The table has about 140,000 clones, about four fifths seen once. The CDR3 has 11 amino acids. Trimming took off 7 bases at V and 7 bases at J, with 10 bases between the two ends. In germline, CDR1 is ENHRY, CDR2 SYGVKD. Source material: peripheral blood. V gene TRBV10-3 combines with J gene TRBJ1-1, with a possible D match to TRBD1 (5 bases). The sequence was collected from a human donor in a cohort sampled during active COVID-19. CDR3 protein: CAITSGLEAFF. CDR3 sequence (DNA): TGTGCCATCACGTCGGGACTTGAAGCTTTCTTT.